Below, one T cell receptor beta chain is given with its context. There is no known antigen for this receptor. No base-level quality is on record; no much larger clone is a single base apart. These data belong to a study of cytomegalovirus exposure and HLA in healthy donors (dated 2017 in TCRdb). Turning to the overall study: According to a later analysis, the roughly 120 validation repertoires were produced on the same platform as the approximately 600 repertoires of the first cohort. The study aimed to test whether signatures of past pathogen exposure could be identified by cataloging public T cell receptors. To predict cytomegalovirus infection status, the study brought together high-throughput TCR immunosequencing, statistical association of individual TCRs with disease status, and machine learning. Besides the first cohort of 500 to 700 subjects, a separate validation cohort made up of roughly 130 different subjects was used.

Donors formed part of the validation cohort, which comprised about 130 subjects and was distinct from the first cohort of 550 to 850 subjects. Library prep was done by the immunoSEQ multiplex PCR assay. Processing in the source paper ran as follows. To diagnose cytomegalovirus status from the catalog of TCR beta chain sequences, a statistical classification framework was built. The immuneACCESS repertoire file appears here via TCRdb, limited to in-frame rearrangements. These files lack a portion of the clones; in checked studies, under half of the deficit traces to unresolved V genes, and the cause of the others is not known. V, J and clone size reflect that table, while D and trimming were determined from the DNA. The sample has some 74,000 clones on record, approximately 93% of them singletons. Around 3.5% of the sample is taken by the ten largest. The CDR3 goes from the cysteine to the phenylalanine over 17 residues. The DNA shown is the 51-base CDR3, in frame from base 1. Looking up the germline V gene yields CDR1 SGHTA and CDR2 FQGTGA. Trimming accounts for 2 bases at V and 0 bases at J, while the number of junction bases matched to no gene is 8.

What the authors observed across the whole study: Cytomegalovirus status was reported to be diagnosed by the classifier with high specificity and sensitivity in both the original and validation cohorts. A few of the identified cytomegalovirus-associated TCR beta chains were confirmed in vitro to be specific for cytomegalovirus antigens. A later analysis lacked HLA typing for the validation cohort, so it scored co-occurrence in that cohort across all 120 repertoires. Of the cluster scores, 90% to 95% were above 0 in a later analysis, which found that TCRs clustered in the first cohort also tended to co-occur in the 95 to 150 validation repertoires. The authors suggested that the approach could potentially be generalized to other disease states and immunological phenotypes. The study listed 150 to 200 TCR beta chains as associated with cytomegalovirus. Most TCR sequences were observed very rarely across donors, whereas some public TCRs were present in many individuals.

The rearrangement joined TRBV7-3 to TRBJ2-3; TRBD2 matches 7 bases in the middle. The sequence came from a young woman in good health and CMV-seronegative. What was sequenced was PBMCs. CDR3 sequence: CASSLLRSSGSTDTQYF. The sequenced DNA: TGTGCCAGCAGCTTACTTCGGAGTAGCGGGAGCACAGATACGCAGTATTTT.